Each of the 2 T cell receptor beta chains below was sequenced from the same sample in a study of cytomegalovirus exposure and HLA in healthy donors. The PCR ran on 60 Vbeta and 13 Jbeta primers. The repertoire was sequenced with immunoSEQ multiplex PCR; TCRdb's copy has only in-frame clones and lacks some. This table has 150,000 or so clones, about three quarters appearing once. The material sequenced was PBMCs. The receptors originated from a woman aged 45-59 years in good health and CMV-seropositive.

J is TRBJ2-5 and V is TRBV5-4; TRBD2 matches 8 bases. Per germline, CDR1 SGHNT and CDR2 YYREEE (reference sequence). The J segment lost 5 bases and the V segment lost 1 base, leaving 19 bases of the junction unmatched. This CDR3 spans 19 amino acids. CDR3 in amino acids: CASSLWGGWAGGLEETQYF. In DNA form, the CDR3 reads TGTGCCAGCAGCTTGTGGGGGGGATGGGCGGGGGGCCTCGAGGAGACCCAGTACTTC.

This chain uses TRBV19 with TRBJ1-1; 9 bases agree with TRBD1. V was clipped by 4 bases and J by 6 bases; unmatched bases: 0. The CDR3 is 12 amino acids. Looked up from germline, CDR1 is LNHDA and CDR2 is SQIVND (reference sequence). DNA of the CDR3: TGTGCCAGTAGTAGGACAGGGGCTGAAGCTTTCTTT. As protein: CASSRTGAEAFF.